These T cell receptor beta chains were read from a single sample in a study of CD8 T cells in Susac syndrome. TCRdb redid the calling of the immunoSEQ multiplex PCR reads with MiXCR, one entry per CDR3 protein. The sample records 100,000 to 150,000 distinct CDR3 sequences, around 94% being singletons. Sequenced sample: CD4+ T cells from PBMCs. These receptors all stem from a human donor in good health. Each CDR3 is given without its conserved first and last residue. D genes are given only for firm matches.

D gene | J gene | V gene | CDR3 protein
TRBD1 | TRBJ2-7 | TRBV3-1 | ASSQGPDRDTY
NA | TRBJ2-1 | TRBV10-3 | AILSSTAGNEQF
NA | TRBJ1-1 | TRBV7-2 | ASSLVPGGPTEAF
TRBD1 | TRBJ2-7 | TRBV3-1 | ASSLRTGPGDEQY
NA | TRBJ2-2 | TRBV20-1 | SASFGVNTGELF
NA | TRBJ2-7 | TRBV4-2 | ASSPGWQGRYEQY
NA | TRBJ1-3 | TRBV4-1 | ASSQGNTNSGNTIY
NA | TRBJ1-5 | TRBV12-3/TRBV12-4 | ASSLAGLESNQPQH
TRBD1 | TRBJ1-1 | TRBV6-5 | ASNPTGGYPSAF
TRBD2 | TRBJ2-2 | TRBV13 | ASSLGGSEAGELF
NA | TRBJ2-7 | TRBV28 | ASGLGYEQY
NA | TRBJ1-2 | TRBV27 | ASSQGMLYGYT
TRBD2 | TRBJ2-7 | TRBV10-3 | AIRPLRGEGSEQY
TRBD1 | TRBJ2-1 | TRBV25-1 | ASSVTGGAYNEQF
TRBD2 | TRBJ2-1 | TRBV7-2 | ASSLGSGRRF
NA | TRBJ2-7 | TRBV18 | ASSARGERNYEQY
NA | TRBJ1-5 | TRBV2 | ASTLGRREGQPQH
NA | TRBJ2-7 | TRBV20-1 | SARDIKGGNEQY
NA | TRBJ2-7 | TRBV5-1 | ASSLSPGPVGEYEQY
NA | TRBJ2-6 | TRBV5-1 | ASSRDRLSGANVLT
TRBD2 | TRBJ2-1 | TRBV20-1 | SAEPGLAGVNEQF
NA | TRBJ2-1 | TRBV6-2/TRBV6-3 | ASRPSGAYNEQF
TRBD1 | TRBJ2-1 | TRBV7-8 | ASSLVPGQVLDNEQF
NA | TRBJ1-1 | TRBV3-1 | ASSQGIENTEAF
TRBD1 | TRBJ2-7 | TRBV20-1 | SASSRDRRSYEQY
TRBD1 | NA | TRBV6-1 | ASRYTGGAKNEQY
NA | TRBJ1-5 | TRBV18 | ASSPNSNQPQH
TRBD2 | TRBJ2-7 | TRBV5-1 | ASSEPGEGEQY
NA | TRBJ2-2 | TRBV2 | ASRAEANTGELF
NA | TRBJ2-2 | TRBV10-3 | AISNRRDGDGELF
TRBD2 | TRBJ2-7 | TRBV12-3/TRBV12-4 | ASRLANLRGEQY
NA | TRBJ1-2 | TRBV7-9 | ASSLGAGRDYGYT
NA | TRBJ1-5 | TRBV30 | AWSGLGAQH
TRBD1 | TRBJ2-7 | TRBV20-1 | SIRDRGYEQY
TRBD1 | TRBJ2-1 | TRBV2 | ASSEAGWDSSYNEQF
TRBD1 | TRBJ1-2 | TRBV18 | ASSPGQGDNYGYT
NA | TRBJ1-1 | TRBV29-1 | SVEEQLNTEAF
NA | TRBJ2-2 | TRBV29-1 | GISRSNTGELF
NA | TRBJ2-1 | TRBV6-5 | ASTPRGAGEQF